This T cell receptor (beta chain) was captured in a study of T cell repertoires in cytomegalovirus infection. Looking at the study overall: It was the public TCR beta signatures that indicated both CMV infection and matching HLA type.

Study observations and caveats: Dominating the ex vivo response were HLA-C-restricted CMV-specific TCR beta clonotypes.

TCRdb re-called the reads with MiXCR, one entry per CDR3 protein. This table has nearly 650,000 distinct CDR3 sequences, roughly a quarter appearing once. As for this clonotype: Its antigen is as yet unknown.

V was pared by 5 bases and J by 3 bases, with 17 bases between. Germline assignment: CDR1 LNHDA and CDR2 SQIVND (reference sequence). The CDR3 loop spans 16 amino acids. The sequenced material came from CD8+ T cells from PBMCs. The V gene is TRBV19, the J gene TRBJ1-5; D not certain. This sequence originates from a human donor in good health (CMV status not recorded). Some clones in this sample may be carry-over from other donors' samples. This chain's CDR3 is CASSPRTSWNNQPQHF. CDR3 bases: TGTGCCAGTAGTCCGCGGACTAGCTGGAACAATCAGCCCCAGCATTTT. Full variable domain (rest looked up from reference TRBV19 and TRBJ1-5): DGGITQSPKYLFRKEGQNVTLSCEQNLNHDAMYWYRQDPGQGLRLIYYSQIVNDFQKGDIAEGYSVSREKKESFPLTVTSAQKNPTAFYLCASSPRTSWNNQPQHFGDGTRLSIL.